This is a list of T cell receptor beta chains from one sample in a study of blood T cells in healthy people across ages. TCRdb independently ran MiXCR on the 5' RACE reads; one entry per CDR3 protein. The top ten clones hold around 7.7% of a sample with about 1,500,000 distinct CDR3 sequences, 28% of them seen once. Sequencing was carried out using blood. Receptors originate from a woman aged 25 to 39 in good health. CDR3s include the opening cysteine and the closing phenylalanine or tryptophan. A D gene is named only where the DNA matches it firmly. Rows may omit the clone size; those that give it use once, few, many or a size class.

. | . | TRBJ2-7 | TRBV30 | CARSRGPPYEQYF | TGTGCCCGGAGCCGAGGTCCGCCATACGAGCAGTACTTC
many | TRBD1 | TRBJ1-4 | TRBV12-3/TRBV12-4 | CASSRMTGGAGKLFF | TGTGCCAGCAGTCGGATGACAGGGGGCGCCGGCAAACTGTTTTTT
few | . | TRBJ2-3 | TRBV12-1 | CASSFTTSGGDTDTQYF | TGTGCCAGCAGCTTTACGACTAGCGGGGGAGACACAGATACGCAGTATTTT
many | . | TRBJ2-7 | TRBV7-2 | CASSFKGVDEQYF | TGTGCCAGCAGCTTTAAGGGAGTCGACGAGCAGTACTTC
few | TRBD1 | TRBJ1-1 | TRBV9 | CASSLRGDRGPPTRNTEAFF | TGTGCCAGCAGCTTAAGGGGGGACAGGGGCCCACCGACGAGAAACACTGAAGCTTTCTTT
few | . | TRBJ2-2 | TRBV2 | CASQPDANTGELFF | TGTGCCAGCCAGCCCGACGCGAACACCGGGGAGCTGTTTTTT
. | TRBD2 | TRBJ2-2 | TRBV5-1 | CASRREYTGELFF | TGCGCCAGCAGGCGGGAGTACACCGGGGAGCTGTTTTTT
few | TRBD2 | TRBJ2-1 | TRBV5-1 | CASSLITSGSEQFF | TGCGCCAGCAGCTTGATCACTAGCGGGAGTGAGCAGTTCTTC
. | . | TRBJ1-2 | TRBV6-5 | CASSYSMGGNSGYTF | TGTGCCAGCAGTTACTCGATGGGGGGGAACAGCGGCTACACCTTC
many | TRBD2 | TRBJ2-7 | TRBV3-1 | CASSQGGLAYEQYF | TGTGCCAGCAGCCAAGGAGGACTAGCCTACGAGCAGTACTTC
once | TRBD1 | TRBJ1-5 | TRBV5-1 | CASSSLPTGNNQPQHF | TGCGCCAGCAGCTCGTTACCGACAGGGAACAATCAGCCCCAGCATTTT
few | TRBD1 | TRBJ2-5 | TRBV7-2 | CASSFRGWAETQYF | TGTGCCAGCAGCTTCAGGGGGTGGGCAGAGACCCAGTACTTC
. | TRBD2 | TRBJ2-1 | TRBV2 | CASSAGTSGGYQETQFF | TGTGCCAGCAGTGCCGGGACTAGCGGGGGGTACCAAGAGACCCAGTTCTTC
few | TRBD1 | TRBJ2-5 | TRBV2 | CATGTEGETQYF | TGTGCCACCGGGACAGAGGGGGAGACCCAGTACTTC
once | . | TRBJ2-1 | TRBV21-1 | CASSKKVSLTSGKSNEQFF | TGTGCCAGCAGCAAAAAAGTCTCCCTCACTAGCGGGAAATCCAATGAGCAGTTCTTC
once | TRBD1 | TRBJ2-1 | TRBV7-2 | CASSQRTGGSNEQFF | TGTGCCAGCAGCCAACGGACAGGGGGTAGCAATGAGCAGTTCTTC
. | . | TRBJ2-7 | TRBV7-2 | CASSWGSGGTYEQYF | TGTGCCAGCAGCTGGGGTTCGGGTGGTACCTACGAGCAGTACTTC
. | TRBD2 | TRBJ2-5 | TRBV4-1 | CASSLGTSGGSTQETQYF | TGCGCCAGCAGCCTCGGGACTAGCGGGGGATCCACCCAAGAGACCCAGTACTTC
. | TRBD1 | TRBJ1-5 | TRBV18 | CASSYGQGYQPQHF | TGTGCCAGCTCATACGGACAGGGGTATCAGCCCCAGCATTTT